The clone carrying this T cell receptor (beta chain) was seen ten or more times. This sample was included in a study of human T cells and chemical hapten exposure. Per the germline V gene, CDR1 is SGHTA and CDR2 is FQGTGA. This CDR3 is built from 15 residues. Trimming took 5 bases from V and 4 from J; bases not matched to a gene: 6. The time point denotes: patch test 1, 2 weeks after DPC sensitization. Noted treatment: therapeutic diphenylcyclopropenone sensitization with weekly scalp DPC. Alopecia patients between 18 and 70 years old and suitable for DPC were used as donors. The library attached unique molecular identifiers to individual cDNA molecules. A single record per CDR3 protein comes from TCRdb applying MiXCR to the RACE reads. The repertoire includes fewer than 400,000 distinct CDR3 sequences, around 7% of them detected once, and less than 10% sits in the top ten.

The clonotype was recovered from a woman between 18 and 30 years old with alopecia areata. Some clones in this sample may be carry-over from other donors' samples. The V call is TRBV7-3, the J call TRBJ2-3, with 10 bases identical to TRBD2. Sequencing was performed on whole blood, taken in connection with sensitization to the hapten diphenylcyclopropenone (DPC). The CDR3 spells CASSISGGVADTQYF. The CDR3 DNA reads TGTGCCAGCAGCATCAGCGGGGGGGTGGCAGATACGCAGTATTTT. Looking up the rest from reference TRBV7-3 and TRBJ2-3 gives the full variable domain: GAGVSQTPSNKVTEKGKYVELRCDPISGHTALYWYRQSLGQGPEFLIYFQGTGAADDSGLPNDRFFAVRPEGSVSTLKIQRTERGDSAVYLCASSISGGVADTQYFGPGTRLTVL.